This T cell receptor beta chain was captured in a study of T cells in Graves' hyperthyroidism and ophthalmopathy. Study details: Peripheral blood draws took place at initial diagnosis, ahead of any treatment.

Amplification of TCR beta CDR3 regions used RNA as the template. The primer set for the first-round RT-PCR of the TCR CDR3 was HTBI. From the multiplex PCR reads, TCRdb called clonotypes with MiXCR, one entry per CDR3 protein. The sample contains fewer than 900,000 distinct CDR3 sequences, approximately 19% of which appear only once. Patients were excluded for uncontrolled infection, other autoimmune disease, pregnancy or lactation. The CDR3 extends over 17 amino acids. The ends lost 4 bases at V and 2 bases at J; junction bases unmatched: 8. CDR1 MGHRA and CDR2 YSYEKL come from the germline V gene. The chain carries TRBV4-1 and TRBJ2-1; TRBD2 aligns across 10 bases. The origin of this receptor is a woman aged 45 to 65 with Graves' hyperthyroidism that later progressed to Graves' ophthalmopathy. Sequenced: blood. As DNA, the CDR3 is TGCGCCAGCAGCCTCACCAAAAGCGGGGGGGCCTACAATGAGCAGTTCTTC. As protein: CASSLTKSGGAYNEQFF.